The 27 T cell receptor beta chains presented below share a single source sample, sequenced in a study of T cell responses to AZD1222 COVID-19 vaccine. The protocol was immunoSEQ multiplex PCR, while the TCRdb copy is restricted to in-frame clones and leaves out a portion. Among 150,000 to 200,000 clones listed, about nine tenths were seen once. Sequences were derived from peripheral blood, sampled on day 0 of AZD1222 vaccination. The receptors stem from an adult in good health.

This chain uses TRBV7-2 with TRBJ2-7; 9 bases map to TRBD1. The J segment lost 2 bases and the V segment lost 5 bases, leaving 1 base of the junction unmatched. Germline V gives CDR1 SGHTA, CDR2 FQGNSA. The CDR3 consists of 13 residues. In DNA, the CDR3 is TGTGCCAGCAGCAGGGACAGGGCCTACGAGCAGTACTTC. Residues: CASSRDRAYEQYF.

The chain combines TRBV5-6 with TRBJ1-6, with a weak D call TRBD1 (5 bases). Germline V CDR1 and CDR2: SGHDT, YYEEEE. The V end lost 1 base, the J end lost 9 bases, and 17 bases lay between the germline ends. This CDR3 has 16 residues. In nucleotides, the CDR3 is TGTGCCAGCAGCTTGTATGGTCAGGGTATGATTTCACCCCTCCACTTT. This codes for CASSLYGQGMISPLHF.

This clone occurred once. J is TRBJ1-1 and V is TRBV5-6; unclear D gene. The CDR3 runs 14 residues. V dropped 1 base and J dropped 1 base, with 8 bases sitting between them. Germline loops: CDR1 SGHDT, CDR2 YYEEEE. CDR3 protein: CASSLPHRNTEAFF. The DNA of the CDR3 is TGTGCCAGCAGCTTGCCTCACCGGAACACTGAAGCTTTCTTT.

The V and J genes are TRBV28 and TRBJ1-2, with 7 bases lining up with TRBD1. The CDR3 loop spans 15 amino acids. Germline CDR1 reads MDHEN; CDR2 reads SYDVKM. Trimming at V came to 4 bases and at J to 4 bases, leaving 9 bases not matched to a gene. The CDR3 sequence: CASSSRQGKGYGYTF. The CDR3 DNA reads TGTGCCAGCAGTTCGAGACAGGGAAAAGGCTATGGCTACACCTTC.

This chain joins TRBV18 and TRBJ2-2; D is unclear. Trimming shortened V by 8 bases and J by 1 base, and 11 bases separated the two germline ends. The V gene's germline CDR1 is KGHSH and CDR2 LQKENI. This CDR3 region has 14 residues. The DNA of the CDR3 is TGTGCCAGCGGTCCTACTAAGAACACCGGGGAGCTGTTTTTT. It translates to CASGPTKNTGELFF.

This clone is a singleton in its sample. The chain links TRBV19 to TRBJ2-2; D possibly uses TRBD1 or TRBD2 (6 bases each). Germline loops: CDR1 LNHDA, CDR2 SQIVND (reference sequence). The CDR3 sequence is 14 residues long. V was pared by 5 bases and J by 6 bases, with 13 bases between. As DNA, the CDR3 is TGTGCCAGTAGTGGTGTGGGGGGCTCCGGGGAGCTGTTTTTT. Translating gives CASSGVGGSGELFF.

The V and J genes are TRBV13 and TRBJ1-2, with D unclear. This CDR3 is 11 amino acids long. Per germline, CDR1 PRHDT and CDR2 FYEKMQ (reference sequence). V lost 3 bases and J lost 8, with 7 bases in between. CDR3 protein: CASSFLGGYTF. In nucleotides, the CDR3 is TGTGCCAGCAGCTTCTTAGGCGGCTACACCTTC.

This chain connects TRBV9 to TRBJ1-6, with D possibly TRBD1 on 6 matching bases. This CDR3 region has 16 residues. V shed 2 bases and J shed 9 bases, with 18 bases lying between them. Per the germline V gene, CDR1 is SGDLS and CDR2 is YYNGEE. CDR3 in DNA: TGTGCCAGCAGCGTTACAGGGACGCTACATCTTTCACCCCTCCACTTT. This encodes CASSVTGTLHLSPLHF.

This clone was observed a few times. As DNA, the CDR3 is TGTGCCAGCAGTTACTCGGGGAGGCATCAGCCCCAGCATTTT. Amino acids: CASSYSGRHQPQHF. The rearrangement uses TRBV6-2 or TRBV6-3 and TRBJ1-5; D is ambiguous. The CDR3 contains 14 residues. Trimming removed 0 bases from V and 5 bases from J, with 8 bases in between. Germline assignment: CDR1 MNHEY and CDR2 SVGEGT.

About this clone: Its ends do not fully match the called genes, so a read error is possible. This chain connects TRBV7-7 to TRBJ2-1; D might be TRBD2 (5 bases). Germline assignment: CDR1 SSHAT and CDR2 FNYEAQ (reference sequence). This CDR3 contains 15 residues. The CDR3 DNA reads TGTGCTAGCAGCTTAAGCGCGGATGGAGGCGATGAGCAGTTCTTC. Encoded protein: CASSLSADGGDEQFF.

The V call is TRBV2, the J call TRBJ2-5; no clear D. V dropped 0 bases and J dropped 4 bases, with 3 bases sitting between them. Germline V CDR1 and CDR2: SNHLY, FYNNEI. This CDR3 comprises 12 residues. This chain's CDR3 is CASSEARETQYF. CDR3 in DNA: TGTGCCAGCAGTGAAGCGAGAGAGACCCAGTACTTC.

This sequence joins TRBV9 and TRBJ2-1, with 11 bases identical to TRBD2. CDR1 and CDR2 (germline): SGDLS, YYNGEE. The trim removed 3 bases at V and 12 bases at J, leaving 14 bases unmatched. The CDR3 is 16 amino acids. This CDR3 is CASSGQRVAGGTGQFF. The CDR3 nucleotides are TGTGCCAGCAGCGGTCAAAGGGTAGCGGGAGGGACAGGGCAGTTCTTC.

The rearrangement links TRBV9 to TRBJ1-4; 12 positions agree with TRBD1. This CDR3 has 15 residues. From germline, CDR1 is SGDLS and CDR2 YYNGEE. V lost 2 bases, J lost 7 bases, and 3 bases stayed unmatched. The DNA of the CDR3 is TGTGCCAGCAGCGTTAAGGGACAGGGGGCTGAAAAACTGTTTTTT. It codes for CASSVKGQGAEKLFF.

The J gene is TRBJ1-2, the V gene TRBV6-2 or TRBV6-3; TRBD1 agrees at 10 bases. The CDR3 totals 16 residues. The V gene's germline CDR1 is MNHEY and CDR2 SVGEGT. With 2 bases clipped from V and 3 bases from J, the junction kept 6 bases outside the gene matches. The CDR3 spells CASSYGGQGYYYGYTF. CDR3 DNA: TGTGCCAGCAGTTACGGGGGACAGGGGTACTACTATGGCTACACCTTC.

The V and J genes are TRBV28 and TRBJ1-2, with D possibly TRBD1 on 5 matching bases. Trimming removed 10 bases at V and 0 bases at J, with 15 bases between. This CDR3 is built from 14 residues. Germline V gene lookup returns CDR1 MDHEN and CDR2 SYDVKM. CDR3 region: CAINNRRSNYGYTF. The CDR3 DNA follows: TGTGCCATCAACAACAGGCGATCTAACTATGGCTACACCTTC.

This chain joins TRBV5-1 and TRBJ2-3; 7 bases line up with TRBD2. Germline V gene lookup returns CDR1 SGHRS and CDR2 YFSETQ. V was clipped by 7 bases and J by 2 bases; unmatched bases: 16. The CDR3 runs to 17 residues. This chain's CDR3 is CASSKRGTGGSTDTQYF. The CDR3 DNA is TGCGCCAGCTCCAAAAGGGGAACGGGAGGTTCCACAGATACGCAGTATTTT.

The chain couples TRBV18 to TRBJ2-5, with D perhaps TRBD1 or TRBD2 (5 bases each). The CDR3 is made up of 15 amino acids. Trimming shortened V by 1 base and J by 1 base, and 10 bases separated the two germline ends. Germline V CDR1 and CDR2: KGHSH, LQKENI. Written as DNA, the CDR3 is TGTGCCAGCTCACCACAAGGGACCTTCCAAGAGACCCAGTACTTC. Protein: CASSPQGTFQETQYF.

This chain uses TRBV6-5 with TRBJ1-2, with D possibly TRBD1 on 6 matching bases. The CDR3 consists of 12 residues. V dropped 9 bases and J dropped 3 bases, with 11 bases sitting between them. Per germline, CDR1 MNHEY and CDR2 SVGAGI. CDR3 DNA sequence: TGTGCCAGTTCCCGGACAGACTATGGCTACACCTTC. It encodes CASSRTDYGYTF.

CDR3 protein: CSVKPTGDTEAFF. The CDR3 DNA reads TGCAGCGTAAAACCGACAGGGGACACTGAAGCTTTCTTT. The chain carries TRBV29-1 and TRBJ1-1; TRBD1 aligns across 8 bases. Germline V CDR1 and CDR2: SQVTM, ANQGSEA. V lost 6 bases, J lost 3 bases, and 6 bases stayed unmatched. The CDR3 contains 13 residues. The variable domain in full, completed from reference TRBV29-1 and TRBJ1-1, reads SAVISQKPSRDICQRGTSLTIQCQVDSQVTMMFWYRQQPGQSLTLIATANQGSEATYESGFVIDKFPISRPNLTFSTLTVSNMSPEDSSIYLCSVKPTGDTEAFFGQGTRLTVV.

The chain joins TRBV5-5 to TRBJ1-2; possible D gene TRBD1, 6 bases. This CDR3 is 13 amino acids long. CDR1 is SGHKS, CDR2 YYEKEE, per germline (reference sequence). V shed 0 bases and J shed 8 bases, with 11 bases lying between them. The CDR3, as DNA: TGTGCCAGCAGCTTGGTAGCAGGGGTAGGCTACACCTTC. Its protein product is CASSLVAGVGYTF.

The J gene is TRBJ2-1, the V gene TRBV27; D call uncertain. This CDR3 has 11 residues. Germline lookup yields CDR1 MNHEY and CDR2 SMNVEV (reference sequence). Trimming cost V 9 bases and J 7 bases, with 10 bases left between them. The DNA of the CDR3 is TGTGCCAGTTTCGGACCTAATGAGCAGTTCTTC. It yields the protein CASFGPNEQFF.

CDR3 bases: TGTGCCAGCACCCGGGGCGGGACTAGCGGGGGGCCCAACTCCTACGAGCAGTACTTC. Its protein product is CASTRGGTSGGPNSYEQYF. The genes are TRBV9 and TRBJ2-7; 15 nucleotides match TRBD2. There are 19 residues in the CDR3. The germline V gene encodes CDR1 SGDLS and CDR2 YYNGEE. V lost 6 bases, J lost 0 bases, and 13 bases stayed unmatched.

The chain couples TRBV5-4 to TRBJ2-3; the match to TRBD2 covers 10 bases. J was trimmed by 6 bases and V by 9 bases; bases with no gene match: 7. The CDR3 has 13 amino acids. Germline V lookup: CDR1 SGHNT, CDR2 YYREEE (reference sequence). The CDR3 spells CATLQREGDTQYF. The CDR3 bases are TGTGCCACCCTCCAGCGGGAGGGCGATACGCAGTATTTT.

The V and J genes are TRBV7-2 and TRBJ2-4; 8 bases line up with TRBD1. The CDR3 extends over 16 amino acids. V dropped 4 bases and J dropped 0; count of bases not matched to a gene: 5. CDR1 SGHTA and CDR2 FQGNSA come from the germline V gene. This chain's CDR3 is CASSSRQGLAKNIQYF. The CDR3, as DNA: TGTGCCAGCAGCTCCCGACAGGGGCTAGCCAAAAACATTCAGTACTTC.

J is TRBJ1-6 and V is TRBV4-1, with 7 bases identical to TRBD1. The CDR3 is made up of 18 amino acids. The trim removed 7 bases at V and 3 bases at J, leaving 15 bases unmatched. The germline CDR1 and CDR2 sequences are MGHRA and YSYEKL. CDR3 protein: CASTQGTAGGLYNSPLHF. The CDR3 DNA reads as TGCGCCAGCACCCAGGGCACCGCAGGGGGACTCTATAATTCACCCCTCCACTTT.

The J gene is TRBJ2-3, the V gene TRBV11-3; 9 nucleotides line up with TRBD1. The ends lost 3 bases at V and 3 bases at J; junction bases unmatched: 4. CDR1 and CDR2 from the germline V gene are SGHNT and YENEEA. The CDR3 has 15 residues. CDR3 loop: CASSFGQGYTDTQYF. The CDR3 bases are TGTGCCAGCAGCTTCGGACAGGGGTATACAGATACGCAGTATTTT.

The V call is TRBV15, the J call TRBJ1-1; 7 bases align to TRBD1. V shed 4 bases and J 5 bases; nucleotides not matched to a gene: 4. CDR3 length: 13 amino acids. The germline V gene has CDR1 LNHNV and CDR2 YYDKDF (reference sequence). The chain's CDR3 is CATSKGQRTEAFF. CDR3 DNA sequence: TGTGCCACCAGCAAGGGACAGAGGACTGAAGCTTTCTTT.